The T cell receptor (beta chain) under discussion was sequenced for a study of T cell responses to AZD1222 COVID-19 vaccine. Study-wide results and caveats: Without day 14 samples, only post-peak T cell repertoires were studied.

Germline-derived CDR1 and CDR2 are SNHLY and FYNNEI. The germline V and J ends were trimmed by 6 bases and 10 bases, with 21 bases remaining between them. The CDR3 sequence is 15 residues long. Sequencing used immunoSEQ multiplex PCR; TCRdb keeps in-frame clones, though not all of them. The profile covers about 150,000 clones, with over 80% appearing a single time and over 8% taken by the ten largest. As regards this clone: What it binds is unknown.

This chain uses TRBV2 with TRBJ1-4, with a tentative D call TRBD1 (6 bases). The source was peripheral blood, collected 28 days after the second AZD1222 dose. This clonotype was sampled from an adult who received the AZD1222 COVID-19 vaccine. CDR3 sequence: CASSPGGAKGSKLFF. The CDR3 bases are TGTGCCAGCAGCCCCGGGGGGGCTAAAGGGTCAAAACTGTTTTTT. Looking up the rest from reference TRBV2 and TRBJ1-4 gives the full variable domain: EPEVTQTPSHQVTQMGQEVILRCVPISNHLYFYWYRQILGQKVEFLVSFYNNEISEKSEIFDDQFSVERPDGSNFTLKIRSTKLEDSAMYFCASSPGGAKGSKLFFGSGTQLSVL.